This T cell receptor beta chain stems from a study of response to subunit inactivated influenza vaccine. Via MiXCR, TCRdb re-called the RT-PCR reads, giving one row per CDR3 protein. The table lists about 570,000 distinct CDR3 sequences, 11% of them singletons. Study-wide findings and caveats: It was the authors' suggestion that each seasonal influenza vaccination recruits few new T cells.

Concerning this clonotype: The antigen is undetermined. A read error may account for a junction end that differs from germline.

These data were also reused for a study on T cells expressing NK-cell markers. That source notes: Template switching by 5'RACE with UMIs generated the TCR beta cDNA. Of eight sequenced donors, seven were HCMV-seropositive and one HCMV-seronegative. The CD3+CD56-NKG2C+ fraction was also led by these clonotypes in several donors. Unclear, still, was the HCMV specificity of the expanded NKG2C+ T cell clones.

The sequence came from a man aged 45 to 65 who received an inactivated influenza vaccine. Sequencing used PBMCs from blood, obtained on the day of vaccination.

The CDR3 region is CASSLGGYGSYNKQFF. CDR3 coding DNA: TGTGCCAGCAGCTTGGGAGGGTACGGCTCCTACAATAAGCAGTTCTTC. V gene TRBV5-6 combines with J gene TRBJ2-1, with D maybe TRBD2 (5 bases). Looked up from germline, CDR1 is SGHDT and CDR2 is YYEEEE. The CDR3 spans 16 residues.